This T cell receptor beta chain was retrieved from a study of regulatory T cells in long-lasting Graves disease. V was trimmed by 1 base and J by 9 bases, leaving 14 bases between them. Per germline, CDR1 LGHNA and CDR2 YSLEER. This CDR3 comprises 14 residues. Construction of TCR beta libraries relied on iRepertoire HTBI primers and on Arm-PCR targeting CDR3 regions. As processed by the authors: Sample data revealed 60 to 80 TRBV and roughly 13 TRBJ segments. Via MiXCR, TCRdb re-called the multiplex PCR reads, giving one row per CDR3 protein. The V and J calls and clone size come from TCRdb's table, not from the authors' own analysis. In the table there are more than 450,000 distinct CDR3 sequences, approximately 12% of which are singletons. This clonotype was seen a handful of times. Time point: newly diagnosed GD, antithyroid drugs for less than 3 months. The TCR library was made from RNA extracted from PBMCs.

These data also featured in a second study, about T cells in Graves' hyperthyroidism and ophthalmopathy. That work contributes: No ophthalmopathy progression within 18 months constituted stable Graves' hyperthyroidism. The model made its ophthalmopathy prediction, and onset followed a median approximately 6 months later.

The receptor comes from a woman aged 25 to 39 with Graves disease. Sequences were derived from peripheral blood mononuclear cells (PBMCs), sampled at new diagnosis, from a patient treated with antithyroid drugs. The chain carries TRBV4-3 and TRBJ2-3; D possibly corresponds to TRBD2 (5 bases). The CDR3 protein is CASSQVLPGLTQYF. Here the CDR3 DNA reads TGCGCCAGCAGCCAAGTTCTCCCGGGGTTGACGCAGTATTTT.